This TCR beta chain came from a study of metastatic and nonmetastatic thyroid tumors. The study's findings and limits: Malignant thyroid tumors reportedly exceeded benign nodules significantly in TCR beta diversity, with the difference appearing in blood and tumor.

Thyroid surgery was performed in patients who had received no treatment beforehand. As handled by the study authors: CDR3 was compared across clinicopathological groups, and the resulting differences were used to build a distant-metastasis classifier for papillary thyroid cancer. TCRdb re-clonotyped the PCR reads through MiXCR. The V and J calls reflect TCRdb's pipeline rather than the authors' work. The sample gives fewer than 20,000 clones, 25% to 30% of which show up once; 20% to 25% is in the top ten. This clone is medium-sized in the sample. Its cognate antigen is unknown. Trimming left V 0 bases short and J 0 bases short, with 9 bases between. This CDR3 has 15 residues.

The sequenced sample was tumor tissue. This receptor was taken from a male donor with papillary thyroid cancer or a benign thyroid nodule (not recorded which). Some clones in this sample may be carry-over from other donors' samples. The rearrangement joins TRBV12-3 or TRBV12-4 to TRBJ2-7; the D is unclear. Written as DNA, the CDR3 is TGTGCCAGCAGTTTAGCGAGAGGCGGCTCCTACGAGCAGTACTTC. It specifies CASSLARGGSYEQYF.